This T cell receptor (beta chain) was found in a study of CD8 T cells in Susac syndrome. Study summary: Eight or nine of the sequenced Susac syndrome patients were in remission, and roughly six had active disease.

With random hexamers, 0.5 to 1 ug RNA was reverse transcribed. Multiplex PCR with immunoSEQ amplified the TCR beta CDR3 across 54 Vbeta and 13 Jbeta. TCRdb re-called the immunoSEQ multiplex PCR reads through MiXCR, storing one row per CDR3 protein. The sample contains roughly 200,000 distinct CDR3 sequences, just under 95% of which appear only once. The CDR3 is 15 residues long. Germline CDR1 LGHNA, CDR2 YNFKEQ. Trimming took 0 bases from V and 5 from J, leaving 11 bases between them. This chain uses TRBV4-2 with TRBJ2-1; D not resolved. The origin of this receptor is a human donor with Susac syndrome. Sequenced material: CD4+ T cells from PBMCs. CDR3 in amino acids: CASSQDQGNHNEQFF. The CDR3 nucleotides read TGTGCCAGCAGCCAAGATCAAGGTAATCACAATGAGCAGTTCTTC.